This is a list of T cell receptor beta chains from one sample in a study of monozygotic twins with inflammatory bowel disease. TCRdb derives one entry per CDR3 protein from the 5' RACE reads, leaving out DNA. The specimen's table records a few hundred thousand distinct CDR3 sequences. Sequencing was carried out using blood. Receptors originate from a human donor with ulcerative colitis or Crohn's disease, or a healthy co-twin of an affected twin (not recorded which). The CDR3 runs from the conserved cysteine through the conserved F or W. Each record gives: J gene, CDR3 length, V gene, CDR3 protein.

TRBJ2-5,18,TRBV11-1,CASSLGFSWTGEKETQYF
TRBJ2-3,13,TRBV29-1,CSAEVGGTDTQYF
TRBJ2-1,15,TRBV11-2,CASSLDSVSYNEQFF
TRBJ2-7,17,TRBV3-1,CASSQETERVRGGEQYF
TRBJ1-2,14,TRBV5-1,CASSSTGPTYGYTF
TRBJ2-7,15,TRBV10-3,CAISESSDNTYEQYF
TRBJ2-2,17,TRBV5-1,CASSLLVGTGETGELFF
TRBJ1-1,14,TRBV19,CASSIPEGETEAFF
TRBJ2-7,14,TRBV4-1,CASSQRGDSYEQYF
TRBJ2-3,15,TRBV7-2,CASRLTSGGADTQYF
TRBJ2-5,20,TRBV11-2,CASSLVGLAGRISLQETQYF
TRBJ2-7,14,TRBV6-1,CASSRDRGLNEQYF
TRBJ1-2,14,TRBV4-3,CASSPQAGFYGYTF
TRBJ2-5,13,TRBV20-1,CSASGQNQETQYF
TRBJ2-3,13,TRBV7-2,CASSRDRVDTQYF
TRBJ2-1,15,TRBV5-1,CASSLSSGVTNEQFF
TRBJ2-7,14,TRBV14,CASSQGIISYEQYF
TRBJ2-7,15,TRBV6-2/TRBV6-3,CASRTHRDRGYEQYF
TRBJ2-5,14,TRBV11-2,CASSLGIQGETQYF
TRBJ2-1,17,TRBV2,CASSTDGILSRVNEQLF
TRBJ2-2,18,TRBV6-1,CASSARLVRGTNTGELFF
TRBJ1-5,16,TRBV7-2,CASSIHEGGSNQPQHF
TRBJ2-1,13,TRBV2,CANLAGGRDEQFF
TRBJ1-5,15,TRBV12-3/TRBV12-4,CASRIDHRVNQPQHF
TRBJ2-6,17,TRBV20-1,CSAERRAASSGANVLTF
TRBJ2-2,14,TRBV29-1,CSVEGTSNTGELFF
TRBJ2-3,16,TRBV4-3,CASSHPPGRGTDTQYF
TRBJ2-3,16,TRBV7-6,CASSPYGGSSTDTQYF
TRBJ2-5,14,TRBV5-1,CASSSLREGETQYF
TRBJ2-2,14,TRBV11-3,CASSLARTWGELFF